This TCR beta chain was identified during a study of T cell repertoires in cytomegalovirus infection. Study-level background: It was recently identified HLA-C-restricted and well-studied HLA-B-restricted CMV epitopes that the study used. CMV infection and matching HLA type were both indicated by public TCR beta signatures. Findings of the study overall: Dominating the ex vivo response were HLA-C-restricted CMV-specific TCR beta clonotypes.

TCRdb passed the reads through MiXCR, listing each CDR3 protein once. The table lists hundreds of thousands of distinct CDR3 sequences, almost 30% of them singletons. The CDR3 spans 14 residues. Trimming removed 6 bases from V and 3 bases from J, with 13 bases in between. As to this clonotype: Its antigen is unknown.

The TCR originated in a human donor in good health (CMV status not recorded). Some clones in this sample may be carry-over from other donors' samples. This specimen consisted of cultured PBMCs, obtained from culture after CMV antigen stimulation. The chain carries TRBV12-3 or TRBV12-4 and TRBJ2-3; D is perhaps TRBD2 (5 bases). CDR3 sequence reads: CASRPSRGTDTQYF. CDR3 DNA sequence: TGTGCCAGCAGACCCAGCCGGGGAACAGATACGCAGTATTTT.